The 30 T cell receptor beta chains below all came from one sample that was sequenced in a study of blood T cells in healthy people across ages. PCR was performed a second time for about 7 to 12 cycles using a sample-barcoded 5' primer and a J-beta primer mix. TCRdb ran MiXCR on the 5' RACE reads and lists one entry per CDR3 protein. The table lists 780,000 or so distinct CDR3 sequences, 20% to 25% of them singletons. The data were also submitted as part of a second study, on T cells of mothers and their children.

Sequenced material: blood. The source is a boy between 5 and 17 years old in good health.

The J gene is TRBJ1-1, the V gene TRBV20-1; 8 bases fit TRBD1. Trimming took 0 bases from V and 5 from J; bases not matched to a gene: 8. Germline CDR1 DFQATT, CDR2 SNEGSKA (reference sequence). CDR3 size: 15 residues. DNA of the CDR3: TGCAGTGCTAGAGATGGTAACAGGGGGAGTACTGAAGCTTTCTTT. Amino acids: CSARDGNRGSTEAFF.

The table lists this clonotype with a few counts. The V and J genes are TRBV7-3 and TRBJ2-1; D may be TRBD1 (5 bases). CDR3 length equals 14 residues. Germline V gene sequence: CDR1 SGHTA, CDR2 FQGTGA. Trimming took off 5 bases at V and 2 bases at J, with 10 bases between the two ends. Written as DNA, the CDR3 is TGTGCCAGCAGCGCCCAAGGGGCCTACAATGAGCAGTTCTTC. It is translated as CASSAQGAYNEQFF.

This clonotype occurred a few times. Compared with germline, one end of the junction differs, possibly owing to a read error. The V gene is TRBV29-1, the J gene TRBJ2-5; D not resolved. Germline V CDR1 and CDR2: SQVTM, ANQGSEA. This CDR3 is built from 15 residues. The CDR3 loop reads CGVEDRRQSQETQYF. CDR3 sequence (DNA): TGCGGCGTTGAAGATCGGCGGCAGTCCCAAGAGACCCAGTACTTC.

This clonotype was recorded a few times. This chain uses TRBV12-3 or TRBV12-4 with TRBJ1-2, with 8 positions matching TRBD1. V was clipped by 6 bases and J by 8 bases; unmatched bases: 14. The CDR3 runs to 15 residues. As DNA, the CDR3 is TGTGCCAGCAGCCCCGCGGGACAGGCCCTAGGGGGCTACACCTTC. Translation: CASSPAGQALGGYTF.

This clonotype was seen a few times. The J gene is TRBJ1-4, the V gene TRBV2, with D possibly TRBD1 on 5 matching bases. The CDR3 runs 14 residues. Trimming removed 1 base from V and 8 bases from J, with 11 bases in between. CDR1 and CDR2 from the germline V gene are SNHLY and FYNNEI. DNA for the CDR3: TGTGCCAGCAGTGAAGAGGGGTACGGCGAAAAACTGTTTTTT. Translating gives CASSEEGYGEKLFF.

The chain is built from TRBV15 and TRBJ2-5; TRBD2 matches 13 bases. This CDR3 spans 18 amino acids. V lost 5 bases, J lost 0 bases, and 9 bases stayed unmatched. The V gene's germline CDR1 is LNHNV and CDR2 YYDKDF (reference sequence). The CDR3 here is CATSGGTSGTKYQETQYF. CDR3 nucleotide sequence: TGTGCCACCAGCGGAGGGACTAGCGGGACTAAGTACCAAGAGACCCAGTACTTC.

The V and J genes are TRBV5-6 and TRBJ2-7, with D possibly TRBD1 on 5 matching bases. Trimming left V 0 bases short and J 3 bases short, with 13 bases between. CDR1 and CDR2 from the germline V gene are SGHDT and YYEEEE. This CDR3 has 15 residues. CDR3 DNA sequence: TGTGCCAGCAGCTTGGGAGTACAGGTGAGCTACGAGCAGTACTTC. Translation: CASSLGVQVSYEQYF. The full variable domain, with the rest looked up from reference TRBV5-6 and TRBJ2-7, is DAGVTQSPTHLIKTRGQQVTLRCSPKSGHDTVSWYQQALGQGPQFIFQYYEEEERQRGNFPDRFSGHQFPNYSSELNVNALLLGDSALYLCASSLGVQVSYEQYFGPGTRLTVT.

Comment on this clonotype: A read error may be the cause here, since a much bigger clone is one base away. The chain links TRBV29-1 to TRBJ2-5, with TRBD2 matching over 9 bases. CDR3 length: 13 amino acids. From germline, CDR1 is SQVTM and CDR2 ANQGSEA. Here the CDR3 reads CSARLAEQETRYF. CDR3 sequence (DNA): TGCAGCGCCAGACTAGCGGAACAAGAGACCCGGTACTTC. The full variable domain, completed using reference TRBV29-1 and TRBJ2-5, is SAVISQKPSRDICQRGTSLTIQCQVDSQVTMMFWYRQQPGQSLTLIATANQGSEATYESGFVIDKFPISRPNLTFSTLTVSNMSPEDSSIYLCSARLAEQETRYFGPGTRLLVL.

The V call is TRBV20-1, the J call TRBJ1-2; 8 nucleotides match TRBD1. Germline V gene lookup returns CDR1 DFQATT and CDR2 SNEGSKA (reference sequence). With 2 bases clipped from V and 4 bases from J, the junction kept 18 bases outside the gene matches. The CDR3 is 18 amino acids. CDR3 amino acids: CSARQTGEDGLVVYGYTF. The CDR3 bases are TGCAGTGCTAGACAGACAGGGGAAGATGGGCTCGTTGTCTATGGCTACACCTTC.

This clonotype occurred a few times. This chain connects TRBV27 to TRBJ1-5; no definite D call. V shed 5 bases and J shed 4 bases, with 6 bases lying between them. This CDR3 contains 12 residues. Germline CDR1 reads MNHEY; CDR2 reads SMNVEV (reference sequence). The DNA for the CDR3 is TGTGCCAGCAGTCCCCAGAATCAGCCCCAGCATTTT. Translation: CASSPQNQPQHF.

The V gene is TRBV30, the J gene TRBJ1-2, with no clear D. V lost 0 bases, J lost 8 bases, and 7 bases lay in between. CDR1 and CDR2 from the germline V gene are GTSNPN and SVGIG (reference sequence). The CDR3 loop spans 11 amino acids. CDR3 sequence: CAWSVRRGYTF. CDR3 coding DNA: TGTGCCTGGAGTGTAAGACGAGGCTACACCTTC.

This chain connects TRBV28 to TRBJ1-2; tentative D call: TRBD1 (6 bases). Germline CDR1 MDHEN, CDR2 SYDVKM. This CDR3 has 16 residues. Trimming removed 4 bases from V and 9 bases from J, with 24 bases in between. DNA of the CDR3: TGTGCCAGCAGTTCCCGGGGGGCTAAGAATTTCGGTAGCTACACCTTC. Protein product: CASSSRGAKNFGSYTF.

CDR3 sequence (DNA): TGTGCCAGTCCCCCCTCCACTTATCGGGAGAAAACAGATACGCAGTATTTT. Translated: CASPPSTYREKTDTQYF. The chain joins TRBV19 to TRBJ2-3, with D tentatively TRBD2 (6 bases). The germline V and J ends were trimmed by 8 bases and 3 bases, with 24 bases remaining between them. CDR3 size: 17 residues. Germline CDR1 reads LNHDA; CDR2 reads SQIVND (reference sequence).

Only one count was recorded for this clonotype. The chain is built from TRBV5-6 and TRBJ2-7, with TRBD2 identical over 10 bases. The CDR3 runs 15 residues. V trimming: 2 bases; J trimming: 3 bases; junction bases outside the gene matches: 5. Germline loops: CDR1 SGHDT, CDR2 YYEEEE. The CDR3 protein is CASSFHPSGSYEQYF. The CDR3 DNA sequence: TGTGCCAGCAGCTTTCACCCTAGCGGGAGCTACGAGCAGTACTTC.

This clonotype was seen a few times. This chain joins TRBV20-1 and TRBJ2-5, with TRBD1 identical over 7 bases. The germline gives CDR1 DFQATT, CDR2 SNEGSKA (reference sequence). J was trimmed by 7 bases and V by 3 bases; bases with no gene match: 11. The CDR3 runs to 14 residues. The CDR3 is CSASLRQGRGTQYF. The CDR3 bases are TGCAGTGCTAGCCTACGACAGGGTCGGGGGACCCAGTACTTC.

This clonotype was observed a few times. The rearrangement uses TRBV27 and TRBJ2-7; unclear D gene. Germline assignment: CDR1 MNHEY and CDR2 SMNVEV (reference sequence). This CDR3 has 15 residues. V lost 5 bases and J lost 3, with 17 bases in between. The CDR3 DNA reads TGTGCCAGCAGTCCAATAGACACTTTGTACTACGAGCAGTACTTC. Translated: CASSPIDTLYYEQYF.

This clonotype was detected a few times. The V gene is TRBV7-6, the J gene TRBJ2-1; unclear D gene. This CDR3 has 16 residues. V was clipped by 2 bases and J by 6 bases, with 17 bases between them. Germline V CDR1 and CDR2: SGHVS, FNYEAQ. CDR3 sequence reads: CASSLLPSSKGNEQFF. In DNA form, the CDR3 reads TGTGCCAGCAGCTTACTTCCTAGTTCAAAGGGCAATGAGCAGTTCTTC. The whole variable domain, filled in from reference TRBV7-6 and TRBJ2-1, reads GAGVSQSPRYKVTKRGQDVALRCDPISGHVSLYWYRQALGQGPEFLTYFNYEAQQDKSGLPNDRFSAERPEGSISTLTIQRTEQRDSAMYRCASSLLPSSKGNEQFFGPGTRLTVL.

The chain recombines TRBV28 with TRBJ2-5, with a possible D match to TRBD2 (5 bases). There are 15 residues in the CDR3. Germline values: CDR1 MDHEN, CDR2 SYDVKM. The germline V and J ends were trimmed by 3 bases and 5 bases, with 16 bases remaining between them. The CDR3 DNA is TGTGCCAGCAGTTTGCACCCGAGGTGGAGGGAGACCCAGTACTTC. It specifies CASSLHPRWRETQYF.

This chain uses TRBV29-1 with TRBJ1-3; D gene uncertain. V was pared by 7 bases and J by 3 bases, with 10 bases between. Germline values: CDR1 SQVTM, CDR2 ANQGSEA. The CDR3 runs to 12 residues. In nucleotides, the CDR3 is TGCAGCGCCGGGTCTATTGGAAACACCATATATTTT. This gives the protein CSAGSIGNTIYF.

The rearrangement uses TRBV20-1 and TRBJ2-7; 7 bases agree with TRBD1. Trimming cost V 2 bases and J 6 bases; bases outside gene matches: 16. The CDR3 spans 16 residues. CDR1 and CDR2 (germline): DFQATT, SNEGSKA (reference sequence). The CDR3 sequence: CSARNEARDSLIEQYF. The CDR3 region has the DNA TGCAGTGCTAGAAACGAAGCCCGGGACAGCCTGATCGAGCAGTACTTC.

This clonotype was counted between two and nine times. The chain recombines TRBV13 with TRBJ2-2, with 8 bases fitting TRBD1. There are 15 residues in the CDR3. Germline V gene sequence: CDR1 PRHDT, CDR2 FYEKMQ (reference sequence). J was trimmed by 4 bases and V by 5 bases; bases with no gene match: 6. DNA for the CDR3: TGTGCCAGCAGCGCAACAGGGGGTAGCACCGGGGAGCTGTTTTTT. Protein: CASSATGGSTGELFF.

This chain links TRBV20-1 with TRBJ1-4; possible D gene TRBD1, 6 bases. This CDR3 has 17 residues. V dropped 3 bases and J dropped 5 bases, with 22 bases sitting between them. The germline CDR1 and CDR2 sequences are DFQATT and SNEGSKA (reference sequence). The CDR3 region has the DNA TGCAGTGCTAGTTGGACAGAGTGGGGAATGAGGAATGAAAAACTGTTTTTT. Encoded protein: CSASWTEWGMRNEKLFF.

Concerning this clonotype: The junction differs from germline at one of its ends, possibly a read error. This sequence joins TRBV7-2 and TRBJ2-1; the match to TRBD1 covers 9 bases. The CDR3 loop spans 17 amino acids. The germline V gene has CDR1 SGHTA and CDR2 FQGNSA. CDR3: CANSLMTGGLYYNEQFF. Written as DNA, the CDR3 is TGTGCCAACAGCTTGATGACAGGGGGGCTCTACTACAATGAGCAGTTCTTC.

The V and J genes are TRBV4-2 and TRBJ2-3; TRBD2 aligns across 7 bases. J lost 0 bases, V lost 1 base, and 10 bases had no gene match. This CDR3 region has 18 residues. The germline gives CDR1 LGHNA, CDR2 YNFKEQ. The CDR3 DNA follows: TGTGCCAGCAGCCAAGGGGCTAGCGGAGAACTTAGCACAGATACGCAGTATTTT. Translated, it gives CASSQGASGELSTDTQYF.

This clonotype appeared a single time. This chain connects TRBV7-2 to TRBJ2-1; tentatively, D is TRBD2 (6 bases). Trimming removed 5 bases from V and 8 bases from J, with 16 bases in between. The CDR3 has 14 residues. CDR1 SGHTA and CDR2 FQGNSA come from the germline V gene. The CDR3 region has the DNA TGTGCCAGCAGCCCGAGGGACTTTCGGGATGAGCAGTTCTTC. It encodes CASSPRDFRDEQFF.

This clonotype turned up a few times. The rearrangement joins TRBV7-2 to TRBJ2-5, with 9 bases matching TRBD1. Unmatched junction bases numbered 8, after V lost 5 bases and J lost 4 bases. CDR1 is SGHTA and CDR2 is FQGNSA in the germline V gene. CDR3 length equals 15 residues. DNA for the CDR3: TGTGCCAGCAGCCCGTCCGGGACAGGGCGAGAGACCCAGTACTTC. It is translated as CASSPSGTGRETQYF.

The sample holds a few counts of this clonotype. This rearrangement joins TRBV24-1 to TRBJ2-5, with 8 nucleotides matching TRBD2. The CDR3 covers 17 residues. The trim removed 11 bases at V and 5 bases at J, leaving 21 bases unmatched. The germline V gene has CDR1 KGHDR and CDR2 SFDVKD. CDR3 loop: CAIDGGAGPVPYETQYF. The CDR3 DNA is TGTGCCATCGACGGGGGGGCTGGGCCTGTCCCGTACGAGACCCAGTACTTC.

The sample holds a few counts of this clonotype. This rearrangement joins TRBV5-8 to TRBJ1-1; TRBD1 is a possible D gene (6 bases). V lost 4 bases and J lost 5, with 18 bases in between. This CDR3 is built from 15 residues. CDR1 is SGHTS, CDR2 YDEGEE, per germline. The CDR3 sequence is CASSLVPGAGTEAFF. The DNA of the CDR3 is TGTGCCAGCAGCCTGGTTCCGGGGGCAGGTACTGAAGCTTTCTTT.

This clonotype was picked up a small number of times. The CDR3 coding sequence is TGCGCCGCATCCCTTACAGGGGGCGCAGATACGCAGTATTTT. It codes for CAASLTGGADTQYF. This sequence joins TRBV5-1 and TRBJ2-3, with 9 bases lining up with TRBD1. Germline V gives CDR1 SGHRS, CDR2 YFSETQ. This CDR3 is built from 14 residues. The J segment lost 4 bases and the V segment lost 10 bases, leaving 10 bases of the junction unmatched. The entire variable domain, with the rest obtained from reference TRBV5-1 and TRBJ2-3, is as follows: KAGVTQTPRYLIKTRGQQVTLSCSPISGHRSVSWYQQTPGQGLQFLFEYFSETQRNKGNFPGRFSGRQFSNSRSEMNVSTLELGDSALYLCAASLTGGADTQYFGPGTRLTVL.

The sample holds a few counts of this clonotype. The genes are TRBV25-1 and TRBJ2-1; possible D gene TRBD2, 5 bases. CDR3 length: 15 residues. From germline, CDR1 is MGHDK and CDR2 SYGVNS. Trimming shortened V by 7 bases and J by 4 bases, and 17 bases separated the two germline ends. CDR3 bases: TGTGCCAGCACTCCCTCAGGCGGGCCGTACAATGAGCAGTTCTTC. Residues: CASTPSGGPYNEQFF.